The next 22 T cell receptor beta chains were all read from a single sample in a study of blood T cell repertoires in COVID-19. TCRdb's copy holds only in-frame clones and misses some; the assay was immunoSEQ multiplex PCR. The sample includes just under 90,000 clones, 60% to 80% seen only once; the top ten take about an eighth. Sequenced material: peripheral blood. Source of these receptors: a woman aged 80 or over with acute or convalescent COVID-19.

The chain links TRBV6-5 to TRBJ2-7, with TRBD2 matching 11 bases. Germline CDR1 is MNHEY and CDR2 is SVGAGI. V lost 2 bases to trimming and J lost 4 bases; unmatched junction nucleotides: 4. The CDR3 extends over 15 amino acids. CDR3 region: CASSYRLAGGYEQYF. DNA of the CDR3: TGTGCCAGCAGTTACCGGCTAGCGGGGGGTTACGAGCAGTACTTC.

This chain uses TRBV5-1 with TRBJ1-4, with TRBD1 as a possible D gene (6 bases). This CDR3 has 16 amino acids. The ends were cut back, 4 bases at V and 5 bases at J, with 18 bases in the middle. The germline V gene encodes CDR1 SGHRS and CDR2 YFSETQ. The DNA for the CDR3 is TGCGCCAGCAGCCCCCGCGGTTCCGGGACAAATGAAAAACTGTTTTTT. Translated, it gives CASSPRGSGTNEKLFF.

The rearrangement links TRBV5-1 to TRBJ2-5; a possible D gene is TRBD2 (6 bases). Between the trimmed V and J ends, which lost 0 bases and 5 bases, there was a span of 11 bases. The CDR3 consists of 14 residues. Germline CDR1 SGHRS, CDR2 YFSETQ. CDR3 protein: CASSLGGDGETQYF. The CDR3 DNA reads TGCGCCAGCAGCTTGGGGGGGGATGGCGAGACCCAGTACTTC.

J is TRBJ2-7 and V is TRBV27; weak D call: TRBD1 (5 bases). Trimming took 4 bases from V and 0 from J, leaving 13 bases between them. This CDR3 has 15 residues. Germline loops: CDR1 MNHEY, CDR2 SMNVEV (reference sequence). The CDR3 DNA reads as TGTGCCAGCAGTTGGAACAGGCGATCCTCCTACGAGCAGTACTTC. Protein product: CASSWNRRSSYEQYF.

This clone was counted between two and nine times. The chain couples TRBV7-3 to TRBJ2-3; D is unresolved. The V gene's germline CDR1 is SGHTA and CDR2 FQGTGA. The CDR3 extends over 13 amino acids. V lost 5 bases and J 2 bases, leaving 8 bases between the germline ends. The CDR3 region is CASSPPYTDTQYF. DNA of the CDR3: TGTGCCAGCAGCCCCCCTTACACAGATACGCAGTATTTT.

This sequence joins TRBV5-4 and TRBJ2-2; D is unclear. The CDR3 is made up of 15 amino acids. CDR1 and CDR2 (germline): SGHNT, YYREEE (reference sequence). Trimming shortened V by 3 bases and J by 6 bases, and 15 bases separated the two germline ends. The CDR3 protein is CASSSFAHEAGELFF. In DNA, the CDR3 is TGTGCCAGCAGCTCATTTGCTCACGAGGCCGGGGAGCTGTTTTTT.

The chain has TRBV7-2 and TRBJ2-7; D is possibly TRBD2 (6 bases). The CDR3 covers 16 residues. Trimming removed 7 bases from V and 2 bases from J, with 21 bases in between. Germline values: CDR1 SGHTA, CDR2 FQGNSA. This CDR3 reads CASTQSGSEGTYEQYF. Here the CDR3 DNA reads TGTGCCAGCACCCAGAGCGGGTCGGAAGGAACCTACGAGCAGTACTTC.

This chain uses TRBV2 with TRBJ1-2, with a possible D match to TRBD1 (5 bases). V lost 7 bases to trimming and J lost 0 bases, with 18 bases between them. Germline CDR1 and CDR2: SNHLY and FYNNEI. This CDR3 is built from 16 residues. The CDR3 DNA reads as TGTGCCAGCACCCGTTGGGGCCATCTTCCTAACTATGGCTACACCTTC. Its translation: CASTRWGHLPNYGYTF.

The chain is built from TRBV7-9 and TRBJ2-6; no definite D call. The V gene lost 8 bases and the J gene lost 2 bases, with 4 bases spanning the gap. This CDR3 has 12 residues. The V gene's germline CDR1 is SEHNR and CDR2 FQNEAQ (reference sequence). The CDR3 here is CASGPGANVLTF. The DNA of the CDR3 is TGTGCCAGCGGGCCTGGGGCCAACGTCCTGACTTTC. Based on the CDR3 plus reference TRBV7-9 and TRBJ2-6, the full variable domain is DTGVSQNPRHKITKRGQNVTFRCDPISEHNRLYWYRQTLGQGPEFLTYFQNEAQLEKSRLLSDRFSAERPKGSFSTLEIQRTEQGDSAMYLCASGPGANVLTFGAGSRLTVL.

Here the CDR3 DNA reads TGTGCCAGCAGCACACTAGCGGGGGGGCTATCCTACAATGAGCAGTTCTTC. Translating gives CASSTLAGGLSYNEQFF. The rearrangement uses TRBV3-1 (or the pseudogene TRBV3-2) and TRBJ2-1; 13 positions agree with TRBD2. Germline CDR1 is LGHDT and CDR2 is YNNKEL (reference sequence). Germline trimming cut 5 bases from V and 1 base from J; bases unmatched to any gene: 5. The CDR3 is 17 amino acids.

The rearrangement links TRBV19 to TRBJ1-3, with D maybe TRBD1 (6 bases). The CDR3 totals 13 residues. V was clipped by 11 bases and J by 0 bases, with 11 bases between them. From germline, CDR1 is LNHDA and CDR2 SQIVND (reference sequence). CDR3 region: CACGGNSGNTIYF. DNA for the CDR3: TGTGCCTGTGGGGGCAACTCTGGAAACACCATATATTTT.

In DNA, the CDR3 is TGTGCCAGCAGCCTACTCCGGGGGACCACTGAAGCTTTCTTT. This translates into CASSLLRGTTEAFF. The gene calls are TRBV7-2 and TRBJ1-1, with D possibly TRBD1 on 5 matching bases. The CDR3 is 14 residues long. The germline V and J ends were trimmed by 5 bases and 4 bases, with 14 bases remaining between them. CDR1 SGHTA and CDR2 FQGNSA come from the germline V gene.

V usage is TRBV2 and J usage is TRBJ1-5; D not resolved. Per germline, CDR1 SNHLY and CDR2 FYNNEI. The length of the CDR3 is 15 residues. The V gene lost 6 bases and the J gene lost 2 bases, with 14 bases spanning the gap. The CDR3 here is CASSSRPGGNQPQHF. CDR3 DNA sequence: TGTGCCAGCAGCAGCCGTCCGGGAGGCAATCAGCCCCAGCATTTT. Variable domain in full (rest from reference TRBV2 and TRBJ1-5): EPEVTQTPSHQVTQMGQEVILRCVPISNHLYFYWYRQILGQKVEFLVSFYNNEISEKSEIFDDQFSVERPDGSNFTLKIRSTKLEDSAMYFCASSSRPGGNQPQHFGDGTRLSIL.

The chain joins TRBV4-2 to TRBJ2-7; D possibly corresponds to TRBD2 (6 bases). CDR1 is LGHNA, CDR2 YNFKEQ, per germline. The V gene lost 4 bases and the J gene lost 0 bases, with 10 bases spanning the gap. The CDR3 is made up of 14 amino acids. The CDR3 nucleotides are TGTGCCAGCAGCCCCCTGACTAGCTCCTACGAGCAGTACTTC. It encodes CASSPLTSSYEQYF.

This clone has only one observation. This chain joins TRBV28 and TRBJ2-7, with 8 bases matching TRBD1. This CDR3 has 16 amino acids. Germline assignment: CDR1 MDHEN and CDR2 SYDVKM. With 1 base clipped from V and 0 bases from J, the junction kept 5 bases outside the gene matches. CDR3 sequence reads: CASSLSSGGPSYEQYF. Written as DNA, the CDR3 is TGTGCCAGCAGTTTATCGTCAGGGGGCCCCTCCTACGAGCAGTACTTC.

This clone showed up just a few times. In nucleotides, the CDR3 is TGTGCCAGCAGTCAGGACACCAGGGGCCCGTTCTTC. Its translation is CASSQDTRGPFF. The V and J genes are TRBV12-3 or TRBV12-4 and TRBJ2-1, with a weak D call TRBD1 (6 bases). This CDR3 is built from 12 residues. The V end was cut by 5 bases, the J end by 15 bases, with 17 bases between.

This clone has ten or more counts. This chain links TRBV5-1 with TRBJ1-1; 7 nucleotides match TRBD1. CDR3 size: 15 residues. Germline V CDR1 and CDR2: SGHRS, YFSETQ. V trimming: 3 bases; J trimming: 2 bases; junction bases outside the gene matches: 7. DNA for the CDR3: TGCGCCAGCAGCTCCCTGGGACAGTCAAACACTGAAGCTTTCTTT. It codes for CASSSLGQSNTEAFF.

The count of this clone is one. The chain couples TRBV30 to TRBJ1-6; D is ambiguous. CDR3 length: 16 residues. The V end lost 1 base, the J end lost 5 bases, and 15 bases lay between the germline ends. CDR1 GTSNPN and CDR2 SVGIG come from the germline V gene (reference sequence). As DNA, the CDR3 is TGTGCCTGGAGTGGAGCGCGGGGTCTCAATAATTCACCCCTCCACTTT. This gives the protein CAWSGARGLNNSPLHF.

The table lists this clone with a few counts. The chain employs TRBV5-6 and TRBJ2-5, with a weak D call TRBD2 (5 bases). Trimming took off 4 bases at V and 5 bases at J, with 18 bases between the two ends. This CDR3 is 15 amino acids long. In germline, CDR1 is SGHDT, CDR2 YYEEEE. DNA of the CDR3: TGTGCCAGCAGCCCCCATGTTGTGACGGGGGAGACCCAGTACTTC. This translates into CASSPHVVTGETQYF.

The chain's CDR3 is CASSSLLAKNIQYF. CDR3 DNA: TGTGCCAGCAGCTCCCTATTAGCCAAAAACATTCAGTACTTC. The V gene is TRBV7-2, the J gene TRBJ2-4; D not resolved. The CDR3 has 14 amino acids. Trimming took 4 bases from V and 0 from J, leaving 7 bases between them. CDR1 and CDR2 from the germline V gene are SGHTA and FQGNSA.

The V and J genes are TRBV28 and TRBJ1-1; no definite D call. V lost 1 base, J lost 7 bases, and 7 bases lay in between. Germline V lookup: CDR1 MDHEN, CDR2 SYDVKM. This CDR3 spans 12 amino acids. The CDR3 reads CASSLSGLEAFF. The CDR3 bases are TGTGCCAGCAGTTTATCCGGACTTGAAGCTTTCTTT.

The gene calls are TRBV7-8 and TRBJ2-7, with D possibly matching TRBD1 (5 bases). This CDR3 is built from 14 residues. V lost 0 bases and J 6 bases, leaving 12 bases between the germline ends. Germline V gives CDR1 SGHVS, CDR2 FQNEAQ. Here the CDR3 reads CASSLAYQGFEQYF. The DNA of the CDR3 is TGTGCCAGCAGCTTAGCTTATCAGGGTTTCGAGCAGTACTTC.